This T cell receptor (beta chain) was captured in a study of T cells after yellow fever vaccination. Across the whole study: Preparation of fractions with low cell numbers was performed using SMART-Seq v4 Ultra Low Input. Study-wide findings and caveats: CD4 and CD8 compartments shared a small share of clonotypes, likely from convergent recombination. Most clones from primary vaccination were detected again post-booster (roughly 95% CD4, around 88% CD8).

From the 5' RACE reads, TCRdb called clonotypes with MiXCR, one entry per CDR3 protein. The sample carries a few hundred thousand distinct CDR3 sequences, roughly 5.6% recorded once. This clonotype was counted a few times. Its antigen is not identified. Per germline, CDR1 MNHEY and CDR2 SVGEGT. This CDR3 has 15 residues. The ends lost 4 bases at V and 6 bases at J; junction bases unmatched: 3. The chain has TRBV6-2 or TRBV6-3 and TRBJ2-2; 12 positions agree with TRBD2. Source: CD4+ T cells sorted from PBMCs, taken on the day of the yellow fever booster vaccination. The receptor's source is a man between 18 and 29 years old who received the YFV17D yellow fever vaccine. The CDR3 loop reads CASSSTSGGAGELFF. The CDR3 DNA reads TGTGCCAGCAGTTCGACTAGCGGGGGTGCCGGGGAGCTGTTTTTT.